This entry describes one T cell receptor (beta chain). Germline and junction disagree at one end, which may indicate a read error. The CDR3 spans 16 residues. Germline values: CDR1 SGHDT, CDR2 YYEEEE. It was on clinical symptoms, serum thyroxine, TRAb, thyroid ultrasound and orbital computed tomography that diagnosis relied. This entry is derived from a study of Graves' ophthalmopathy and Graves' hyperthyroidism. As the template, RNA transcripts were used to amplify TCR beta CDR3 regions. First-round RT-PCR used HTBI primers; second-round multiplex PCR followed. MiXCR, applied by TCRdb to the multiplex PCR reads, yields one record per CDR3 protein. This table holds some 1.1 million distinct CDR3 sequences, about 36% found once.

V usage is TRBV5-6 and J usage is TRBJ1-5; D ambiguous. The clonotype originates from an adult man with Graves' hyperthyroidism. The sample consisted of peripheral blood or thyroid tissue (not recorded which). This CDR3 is CASSLGGDQGNQSQHF. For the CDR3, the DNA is TGTGCCAGCAGCTTGGGAGGCGATCAAGGCAATCAGTCCCAGCATTTT.